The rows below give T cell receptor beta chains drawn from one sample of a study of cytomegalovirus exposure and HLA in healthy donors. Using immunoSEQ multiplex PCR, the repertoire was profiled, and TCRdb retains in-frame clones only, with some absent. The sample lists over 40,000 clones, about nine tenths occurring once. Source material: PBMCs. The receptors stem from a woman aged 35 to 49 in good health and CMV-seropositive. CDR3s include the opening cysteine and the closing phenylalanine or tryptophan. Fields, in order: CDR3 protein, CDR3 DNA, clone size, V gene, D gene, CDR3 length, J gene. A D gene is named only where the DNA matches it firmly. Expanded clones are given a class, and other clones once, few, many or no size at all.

cdr3_aa: CASSRDRDEQYF; cdr3_nt: TGCGCCAGCAGCCGGGACAGGGACGAGCAGTACTTC; clone_size: NA; v_call: TRBV5-1; d_call: TRBD1; cdr3_length: 12; j_call: TRBJ2-7
cdr3_aa: CASSTGGHRKQRYGNTIYF; cdr3_nt: TGTGCCAGCAGTACAGGCGGCCATCGAAAGCAACGGTATGGAAACACCATATATTTT; clone_size: NA; v_call: TRBV27; d_call: NA; cdr3_length: 19; j_call: TRBJ1-3
cdr3_aa: CASKLGLASYEQYF; cdr3_nt: TGTGCCAGCAAACTGGGACTAGCATCCTACGAGCAGTACTTC; clone_size: NA; v_call: TRBV2; d_call: TRBD2; cdr3_length: 14; j_call: TRBJ2-7
cdr3_aa: CASSLAGGTDTQYF; cdr3_nt: TGTGCCAGCAGCTTAGCGGGGGGGACAGATACGCAGTATTTT; clone_size: NA; v_call: TRBV25-1; d_call: TRBD2; cdr3_length: 14; j_call: TRBJ2-3
cdr3_aa: CATLRNRDQETQYF; cdr3_nt: TGCGCCACCTTAAGAAACAGGGACCAAGAGACCCAGTACTTC; clone_size: once; v_call: TRBV10-2; d_call: NA; cdr3_length: 14; j_call: TRBJ2-5
cdr3_aa: CATSTTGGPTDTQYF; cdr3_nt: TGTGCCACCAGCACCACAGGGGGCCCCACAGATACGCAGTATTTT; clone_size: NA; v_call: TRBV15; d_call: TRBD1; cdr3_length: 15; j_call: TRBJ2-3
cdr3_aa: CASSDSGGGPDTQYF; cdr3_nt: TGTGCCAGCAGTGACTCCGGCGGGGGCCCAGATACGCAGTATTTT; clone_size: NA; v_call: TRBV6-4; d_call: NA; cdr3_length: 15; j_call: TRBJ2-3
cdr3_aa: CASSLGIGRNQPQHF; cdr3_nt: TGTGCCAGCAGCTTAGGCATAGGGAGAAATCAGCCCCAGCATTTT; clone_size: NA; v_call: TRBV7-8; d_call: NA; cdr3_length: 15; j_call: TRBJ1-5
cdr3_aa: CASGSTWGVENYGYTF; cdr3_nt: TGTGCCAGCGGCTCTACCTGGGGGGTGGAGAACTATGGCTACACCTTC; clone_size: NA; v_call: TRBV28; d_call: NA; cdr3_length: 16; j_call: TRBJ1-2
cdr3_aa: CASSLTGQGSPVDEQFF; cdr3_nt: TGCGCCAGCAGCTTGACGGGACAGGGGTCCCCTGTGGATGAGCAGTTCTTC; clone_size: NA; v_call: TRBV5-1; d_call: TRBD1; cdr3_length: 17; j_call: TRBJ2-1
cdr3_aa: CAFDSSGNTIYF; cdr3_nt: TGTGCCTTCGACAGTTCTGGAAACACCATATATTTT; clone_size: NA; v_call: TRBV30; d_call: NA; cdr3_length: 12; j_call: TRBJ1-3
cdr3_aa: CSVDEGTGGNEKLFF; cdr3_nt: TGCAGCGTTGATGAGGGGACAGGGGGAAATGAAAAACTGTTTTTT; clone_size: few; v_call: TRBV29-1; d_call: TRBD1; cdr3_length: 15; j_call: TRBJ1-4
cdr3_aa: CASSLAGSNQPQHF; cdr3_nt: TGTGCCAGCAGCTTAGCAGGGAGTAATCAGCCCCAGCATTTT; clone_size: few; v_call: TRBV7-2; d_call: NA; cdr3_length: 14; j_call: TRBJ1-5
cdr3_aa: CASSDREETQYF; cdr3_nt: TGTGCCAGCAGTGACAGGGAAGAGACCCAGTACTTC; clone_size: NA; v_call: TRBV6-7; d_call: TRBD1; cdr3_length: 12; j_call: TRBJ2-5
cdr3_aa: CASSAGGVNTEAFF; cdr3_nt: TGTGCCAGCAGCGCGGGAGGGGTGAACACTGAAGCTTTCTTT; clone_size: NA; v_call: TRBV9; d_call: NA; cdr3_length: 14; j_call: TRBJ1-1
cdr3_aa: CASSLPSSGANVLTF; cdr3_nt: TGCGCCAGCAGCTTGCCCTCTTCCGGGGCCAACGTCCTGACTTTC; clone_size: NA; v_call: TRBV5-1; d_call: NA; cdr3_length: 15; j_call: TRBJ2-6
cdr3_aa: CASSLWRGGTDTQYF; cdr3_nt: TGCGCCAGCAGCTTGTGGCGGGGTGGGACAGATACGCAGTATTTT; clone_size: NA; v_call: TRBV5-1; d_call: NA; cdr3_length: 15; j_call: TRBJ2-3
cdr3_aa: CASSQRGGYNEQFF; cdr3_nt: TGTGCCAGCTCACAGCGGGGGGGCTACAATGAGCAGTTCTTC; clone_size: NA; v_call: TRBV18; d_call: TRBD2; cdr3_length: 14; j_call: TRBJ2-1
cdr3_aa: CAWSVRTGGSEAFF; cdr3_nt: TGTGCCTGGAGTGTTCGGACAGGGGGGTCCGAAGCTTTCTTT; clone_size: once; v_call: TRBV30; d_call: TRBD1; cdr3_length: 14; j_call: TRBJ1-1
cdr3_aa: CASSNPPRSEQFF; cdr3_nt: TGTGCCAGCAGTAACCCACCGCGTAGTGAGCAGTTCTTC; clone_size: NA; v_call: TRBV6-5; d_call: NA; cdr3_length: 13; j_call: TRBJ2-1
cdr3_aa: CARTTGGGEKLFF; cdr3_nt: TGTGCCAGGACAACAGGGGGCGGTGAAAAACTGTTTTTT; clone_size: NA; v_call: TRBV2; d_call: TRBD1; cdr3_length: 13; j_call: TRBJ1-4
cdr3_aa: CASSSSGGDYGYTF; cdr3_nt: TGTGCCAGCAGCTCTTCGGGAGGGGACTATGGCTACACCTTC; clone_size: once; v_call: TRBV7-9; d_call: NA; cdr3_length: 14; j_call: TRBJ1-2
cdr3_aa: CASSGSLGGTPGDTEAFF; cdr3_nt: TGTGCCAGCAGCGGATCCCTGGGAGGGACGCCAGGGGACACTGAAGCTTTCTTT; clone_size: NA; v_call: TRBV9; d_call: NA; cdr3_length: 18; j_call: TRBJ1-1
cdr3_aa: CAPGGAVSTDTQYF; cdr3_nt: TGCGCTCCCGGGGGGGCCGTTAGCACAGATACGCAGTATTTT; clone_size: few; v_call: TRBV5-1; d_call: TRBD2; cdr3_length: 14; j_call: TRBJ2-3
cdr3_aa: CASSQELAGVETQYF; cdr3_nt: TGCGCCAGCAGCCAAGAGCTAGCGGGAGTCGAGACCCAGTACTTC; clone_size: NA; v_call: TRBV4-1; d_call: TRBD2; cdr3_length: 15; j_call: TRBJ2-5
cdr3_aa: CSVGQGATEKLFF; cdr3_nt: TGCAGCGTTGGACAGGGGGCAACCGAAAAACTGTTTTTT; clone_size: NA; v_call: TRBV29-1; d_call: TRBD1; cdr3_length: 13; j_call: TRBJ1-4
cdr3_aa: CASSLRGGGATNEKLFF; cdr3_nt: TGTGCCAGCAGCTTGAGAGGGGGTGGTGCAACTAATGAAAAACTGTTTTTT; clone_size: NA; v_call: TRBV5-4; d_call: NA; cdr3_length: 17; j_call: TRBJ1-4
cdr3_aa: CSSSQGQGEQFF; cdr3_nt: TGTTCCAGCAGTCAGGGGCAAGGGGAGCAGTTCTTC; clone_size: NA; v_call: TRBV7-9; d_call: NA; cdr3_length: 12; j_call: TRBJ2-1
cdr3_aa: CASSPSLSGANVLTF; cdr3_nt: TGTGCCAGCTCACCAAGCCTCTCTGGGGCCAACGTCCTGACTTTC; clone_size: NA; v_call: TRBV18; d_call: NA; cdr3_length: 15; j_call: TRBJ2-6
cdr3_aa: CASSIAEGTYEQYF; cdr3_nt: TGTGCCAGTAGTATAGCGGAGGGAACCTACGAGCAGTACTTC; clone_size: few; v_call: TRBV19; d_call: NA; cdr3_length: 14; j_call: TRBJ2-7
cdr3_aa: CASRSGVSGNTIYF; cdr3_nt: TGTGCAAGTCGCTCAGGGGTATCGGGAAACACCATATATTTT; clone_size: NA; v_call: TRBV12-2; d_call: NA; cdr3_length: 14; j_call: TRBJ1-3
cdr3_aa: CASSEGQEYGLFF; cdr3_nt: TGTGCCAGCAGTGAGGGACAGGAGTATGGACTGTTTTTT; clone_size: few; v_call: TRBV28; d_call: TRBD1; cdr3_length: 13; j_call: TRBJ1-4
cdr3_aa: CASSEVRGYGELFF; cdr3_nt: TGTGCCAGCAGTGAAGTTCGGGGATACGGGGAGCTGTTTTTT; clone_size: NA; v_call: TRBV6-1; d_call: NA; cdr3_length: 14; j_call: TRBJ2-2
cdr3_aa: CASSLVSGPNYEQYF; cdr3_nt: TGCGCCAGCAGCTTAGTTTCTGGGCCAAACTACGAGCAGTACTTC; clone_size: NA; v_call: TRBV5-1; d_call: NA; cdr3_length: 15; j_call: TRBJ2-7
cdr3_aa: CASSSRQVPYEQYF; cdr3_nt: TGTGCCAGCAGCTCTAGACAGGTCCCCTACGAGCAGTACTTC; clone_size: NA; v_call: TRBV5-4; d_call: NA; cdr3_length: 14; j_call: TRBJ2-7
cdr3_aa: CASSYLSGGGYEQYF; cdr3_nt: TGTGCCAGCAGTTACCTCAGCGGTGGTGGGTACGAGCAGTACTTC; clone_size: NA; v_call: TRBV6-5; d_call: NA; cdr3_length: 15; j_call: TRBJ2-7
cdr3_aa: CASSQGRDPNEQFF; cdr3_nt: TGTGCCAGCAGCCAAGGGCGGGACCCAAATGAGCAGTTCTTC; clone_size: NA; v_call: TRBV4-2; d_call: NA; cdr3_length: 14; j_call: TRBJ2-1
cdr3_aa: CASSPENYNSPLHF; cdr3_nt: TGTGCCAGCTCACCAGAGAATTATAATTCACCCCTCCACTTT; clone_size: NA; v_call: TRBV18; d_call: NA; cdr3_length: 14; j_call: TRBJ1-6
cdr3_aa: CASSPTYRRGEAQYF; cdr3_nt: TGCGCCAGCAGTCCTACCTACAGGAGGGGAGAGGCCCAGTACTTC; clone_size: NA; v_call: TRBV23-1; d_call: NA; cdr3_length: 15; j_call: TRBJ2-5
cdr3_aa: CASRVWRDGTEAFF; cdr3_nt: TGTGCCAGCCGGGTTTGGAGGGACGGCACTGAAGCTTTCTTT; clone_size: NA; v_call: TRBV6-6; d_call: NA; cdr3_length: 14; j_call: TRBJ1-1
cdr3_aa: CASSQTQGNTEAFF; cdr3_nt: TGCGCCAGCAGCCAGACCCAGGGGAACACTGAAGCTTTCTTT; clone_size: NA; v_call: TRBV5-1; d_call: NA; cdr3_length: 14; j_call: TRBJ1-1
cdr3_aa: CASTYGTGEETQYF; cdr3_nt: TGCGCCAGCACCTACGGGACAGGGGAAGAGACCCAGTACTTC; clone_size: NA; v_call: TRBV5-1; d_call: TRBD1; cdr3_length: 14; j_call: TRBJ2-5